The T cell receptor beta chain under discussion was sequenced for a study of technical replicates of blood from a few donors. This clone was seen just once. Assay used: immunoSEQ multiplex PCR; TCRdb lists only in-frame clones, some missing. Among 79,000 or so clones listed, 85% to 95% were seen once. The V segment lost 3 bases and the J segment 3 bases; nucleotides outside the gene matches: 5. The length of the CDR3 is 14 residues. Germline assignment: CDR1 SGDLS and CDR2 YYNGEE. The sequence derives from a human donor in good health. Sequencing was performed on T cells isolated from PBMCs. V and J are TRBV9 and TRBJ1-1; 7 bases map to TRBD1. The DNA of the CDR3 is TGTGCCAGCAGCGCCAGACAGGGTTACACTGAAGCTTTCTTT. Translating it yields CASSARQGYTEAFF. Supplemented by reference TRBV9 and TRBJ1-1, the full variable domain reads DSGVTQTPKHLITATGQRVTLRCSPRSGDLSVYWYQQSLDQGLQFLIQYYNGEERAKGNILERFSAQQFPDLHSELNLSSLELGDSALYFCASSARQGYTEAFFGQGTRLTVV.